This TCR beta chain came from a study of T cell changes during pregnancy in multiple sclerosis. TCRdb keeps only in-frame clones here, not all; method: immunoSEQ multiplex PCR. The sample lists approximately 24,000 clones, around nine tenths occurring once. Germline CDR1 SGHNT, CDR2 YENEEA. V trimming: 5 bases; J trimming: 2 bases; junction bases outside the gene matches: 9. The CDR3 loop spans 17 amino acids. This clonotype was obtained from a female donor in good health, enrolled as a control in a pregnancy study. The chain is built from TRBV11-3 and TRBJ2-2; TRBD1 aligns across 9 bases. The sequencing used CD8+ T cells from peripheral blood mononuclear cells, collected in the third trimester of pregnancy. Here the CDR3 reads CASSIERTGDNTGELFF. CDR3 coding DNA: TGTGCCAGCAGCATTGAGAGGACAGGGGATAACACCGGGGAGCTGTTTTTT. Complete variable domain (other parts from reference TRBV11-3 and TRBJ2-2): EAGVVQSPRYKIIEKKQPVAFWCNPISGHNTLYWYLQNLGQGPELLIRYENEEAVDDSQLPKDRFSAERLKGVDSTLKIQPAELGDSAVYLCASSIERTGDNTGELFFGEGSRLTVL.